Listed below are T cell receptor beta chains from one sample, sequenced in a study of T cell responses to AZD1222 COVID-19 vaccine. Sequencing used immunoSEQ multiplex PCR; TCRdb keeps in-frame clones, though not all of them. The top ten hold less than 4.5% of the sample, which has about 190,000 clones, around 90% seen once. Sequences were derived from peripheral blood, sampled 28 days after the second dose of the MenACWY control vaccine. All receptors come from an adult who received the MenACWY meningococcal vaccine as a control. The CDR3 runs from the conserved cysteine through the conserved F or W. The D gene is left open where the match is weak.

d_gene | j_gene | v_gene | CDR3aa | CDR3nt
NA | TRBJ2-2 | TRBV30 | CAWRGGNTGELFF | TGTGCCTGGAGAGGGGGGAACACCGGGGAGCTGTTTTTT
NA | TRBJ1-2 | TRBV5-1 | CASSLQGVYGYTF | TGCGCCAGCAGCTTACAGGGAGTCTATGGCTACACCTTC
NA | TRBJ1-4 | TRBV19 | CATTRDLATNEKLFF | TGTGCCACGACGAGGGATCTAGCAACTAATGAAAAACTGTTTTTT
TRBD2 | TRBJ2-2 | TRBV14 | CASSQEIGGVTGELFF | TGTGCCAGCAGCCAAGAAATCGGGGGGGTCACCGGGGAGCTGTTTTTT
TRBD2 | TRBJ2-3 | TRBV7-9 | CASSMTSGRWTDTQYF | TGTGCCAGCAGCATGACTAGCGGGAGATGGACAGATACGCAGTATTTT
NA | TRBJ1-5 | TRBV27 | CASSLSGAGNQPQHF | TGTGCCAGCAGTTTATCGGGGGCGGGAAATCAGCCCCAGCATTTT
NA | TRBJ1-6 | TRBV21-1 | CASSPRTGNANSPLHF | TGTGCCAGCAGCCCTCGGACAGGGAATGCGAATTCACCCCTCCACTTT
TRBD1 | TRBJ1-5 | TRBV27 | CASSPRDRVSGQPQHF | TGTGCCAGCAGTCCCCGGGACAGGGTGAGCGGTCAGCCCCAGCATTTT
NA | TRBJ2-3 | TRBV27 | CASSLYTDTQYF | TGTGCCAGCAGTCTATACACAGATACGCAGTATTTT
NA | TRBJ2-7 | TRBV12-5 | CASGPGGEQYF | TGTGCTAGTGGTCCCGGGGGCGAGCAGTACTTC
TRBD1 | TRBJ2-7 | TRBV19 | CASSLPGQGFDEQYF | TGTGCCAGTAGTTTACCGGGACAGGGGTTTGACGAGCAGTACTTC
NA | TRBJ2-2 | TRBV18 | CASSPMANTGELFF | TGTGCCAGCTCACCGATGGCGAACACCGGGGAGCTGTTTTTT